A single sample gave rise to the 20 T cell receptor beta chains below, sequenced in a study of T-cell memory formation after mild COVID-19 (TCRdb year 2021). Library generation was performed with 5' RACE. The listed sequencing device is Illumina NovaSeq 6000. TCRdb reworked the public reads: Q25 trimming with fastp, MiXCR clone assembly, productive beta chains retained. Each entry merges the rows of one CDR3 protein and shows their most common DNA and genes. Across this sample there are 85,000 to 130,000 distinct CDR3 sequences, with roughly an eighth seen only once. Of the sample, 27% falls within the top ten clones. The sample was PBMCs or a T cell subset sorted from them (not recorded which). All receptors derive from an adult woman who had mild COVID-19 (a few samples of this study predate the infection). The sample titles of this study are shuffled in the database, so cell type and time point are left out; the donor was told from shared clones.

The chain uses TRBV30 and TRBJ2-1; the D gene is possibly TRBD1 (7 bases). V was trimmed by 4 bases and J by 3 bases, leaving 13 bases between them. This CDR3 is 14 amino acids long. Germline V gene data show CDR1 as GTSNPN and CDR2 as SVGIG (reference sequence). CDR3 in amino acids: CAWTEGALYNEQFF. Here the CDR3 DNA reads TGTGCCTGGACGGAGGGGGCACTCTACAATGAGCAGTTCTTC.

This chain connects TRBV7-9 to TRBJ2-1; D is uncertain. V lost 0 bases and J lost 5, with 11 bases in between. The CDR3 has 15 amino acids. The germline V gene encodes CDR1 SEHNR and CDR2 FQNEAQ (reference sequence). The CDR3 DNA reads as TGTGCCAGCAGCTTAGCGGTGGGGATGGACAATGAGCAGTTCTTC. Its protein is CASSLAVGMDNEQFF.

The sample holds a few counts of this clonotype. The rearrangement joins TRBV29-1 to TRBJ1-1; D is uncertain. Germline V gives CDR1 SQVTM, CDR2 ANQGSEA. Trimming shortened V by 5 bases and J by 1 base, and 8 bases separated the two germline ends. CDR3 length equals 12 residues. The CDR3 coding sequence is TGCAGCGTTTTTGGCAGGAACACTGAAGCTTTCTTT. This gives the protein CSVFGRNTEAFF.

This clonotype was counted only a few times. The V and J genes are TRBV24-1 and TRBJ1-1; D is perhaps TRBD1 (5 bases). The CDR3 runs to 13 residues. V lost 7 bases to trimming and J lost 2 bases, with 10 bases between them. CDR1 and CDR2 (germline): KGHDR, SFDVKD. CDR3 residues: CATRRGSNTEAFF. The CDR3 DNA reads TGTGCCACCAGGAGGGGATCCAACACTGAAGCTTTCTTT.

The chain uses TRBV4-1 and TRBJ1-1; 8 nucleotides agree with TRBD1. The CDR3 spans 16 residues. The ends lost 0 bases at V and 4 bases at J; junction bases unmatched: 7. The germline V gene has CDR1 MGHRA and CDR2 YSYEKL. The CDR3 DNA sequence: TGCGCCAGCAGCCAAGATACAGGGGGGGTTATCACTGAAGCTTTCTTT. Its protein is CASSQDTGGVITEAFF.

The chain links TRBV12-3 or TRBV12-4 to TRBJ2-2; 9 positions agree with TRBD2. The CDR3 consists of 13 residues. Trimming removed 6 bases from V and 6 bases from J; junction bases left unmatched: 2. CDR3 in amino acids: CASSGGGAGELFF. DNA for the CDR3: TGTGCCAGCAGCGGCGGGGGGGCCGGGGAGCTGTTTTTT.

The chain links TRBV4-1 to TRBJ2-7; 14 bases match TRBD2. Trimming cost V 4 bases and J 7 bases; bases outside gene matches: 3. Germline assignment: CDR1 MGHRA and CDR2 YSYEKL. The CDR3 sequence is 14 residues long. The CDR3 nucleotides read TGCGCCAGCAGCCTGGGACTAGCGGGAGTAGAGCAGTACTTC. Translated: CASSLGLAGVEQYF.

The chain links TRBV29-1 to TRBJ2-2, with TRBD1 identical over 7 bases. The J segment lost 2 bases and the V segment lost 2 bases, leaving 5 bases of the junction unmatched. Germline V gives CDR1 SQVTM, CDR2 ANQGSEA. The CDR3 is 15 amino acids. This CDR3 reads CSVEFWDRNTGELFF. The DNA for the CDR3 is TGCAGCGTTGAATTTTGGGACAGAAACACCGGGGAGCTGTTTTTT.

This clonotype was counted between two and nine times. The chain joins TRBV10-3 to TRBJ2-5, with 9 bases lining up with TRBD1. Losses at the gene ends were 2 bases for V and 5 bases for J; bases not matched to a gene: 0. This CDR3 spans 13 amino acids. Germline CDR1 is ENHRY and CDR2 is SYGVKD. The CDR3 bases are TGTGCCATCAGTGAGGGACAGGGGGAGACCCAGTACTTC. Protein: CAISEGQGETQYF.

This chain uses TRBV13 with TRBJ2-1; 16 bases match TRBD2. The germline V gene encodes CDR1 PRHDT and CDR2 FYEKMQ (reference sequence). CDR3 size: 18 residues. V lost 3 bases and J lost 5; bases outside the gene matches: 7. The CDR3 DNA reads TGTGCCAGCAGCTTGGGACTAGCGGGAGGGCCCAATCACAATGAGCAGTTCTTC. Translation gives CASSLGLAGGPNHNEQFF.

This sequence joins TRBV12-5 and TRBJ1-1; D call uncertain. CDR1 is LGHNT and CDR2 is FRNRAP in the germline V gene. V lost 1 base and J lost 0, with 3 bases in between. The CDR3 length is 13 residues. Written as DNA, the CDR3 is TGTGCTAGTGGTTTGGAGCTGAACACTGAAGCTTTCTTT. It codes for CASGLELNTEAFF.

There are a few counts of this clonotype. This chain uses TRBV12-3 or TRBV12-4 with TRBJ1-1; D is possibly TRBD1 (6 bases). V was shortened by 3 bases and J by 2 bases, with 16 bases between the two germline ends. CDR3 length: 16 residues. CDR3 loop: CASSLLDQGPNTEAFF. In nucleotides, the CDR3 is TGTGCCAGCAGTTTGTTGGATCAGGGGCCTAACACTGAAGCTTTCTTT.

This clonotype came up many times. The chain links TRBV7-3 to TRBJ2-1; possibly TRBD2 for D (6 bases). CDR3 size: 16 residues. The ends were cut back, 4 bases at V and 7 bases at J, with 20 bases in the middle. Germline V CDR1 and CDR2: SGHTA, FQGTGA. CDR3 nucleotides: TGTGCCAGCAGCTCCCTTCTAGCGTTGGGGAGGAATGAGCAGTTCTTC. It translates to CASSSLLALGRNEQFF.

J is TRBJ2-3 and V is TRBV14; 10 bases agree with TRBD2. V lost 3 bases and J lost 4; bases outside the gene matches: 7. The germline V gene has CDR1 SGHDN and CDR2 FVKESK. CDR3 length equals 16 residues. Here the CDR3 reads CASSHASSGGADTQYF. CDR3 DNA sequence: TGTGCCAGCAGCCATGCTTCTAGCGGGGGTGCAGATACGCAGTATTTT.

The DNA for the CDR3 is TGCAGTGCTAGGGGACTAGCGGGAGTTGAGGAGCAGTTCTTC. Amino acid sequence: CSARGLAGVEEQFF. The chain joins TRBV20-1 to TRBJ2-1; TRBD2 aligns across 14 bases. The CDR3 spans 14 residues. V lost 3 bases, J lost 10 bases, and 5 bases stayed unmatched. Looked up from germline, CDR1 is DFQATT and CDR2 is SNEGSKA (reference sequence).

The CDR3, as DNA: TGTGCCAGCAGCCAAGAGGCGGGGTCCAACTACGAGCAGTACTTC. Translating it yields CASSQEAGSNYEQYF. The chain employs TRBV3-1 and TRBJ2-7; possibly TRBD2 for D (6 bases). CDR3 length equals 15 residues. Germline V lookup: CDR1 LGHDT, CDR2 YNNKEL (reference sequence). Trimming removed 0 bases at V and 3 bases at J, with 12 bases between.

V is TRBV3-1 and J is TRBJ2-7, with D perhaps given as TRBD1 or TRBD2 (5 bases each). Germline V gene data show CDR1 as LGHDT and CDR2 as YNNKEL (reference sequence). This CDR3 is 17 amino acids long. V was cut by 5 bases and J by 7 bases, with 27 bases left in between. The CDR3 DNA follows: TGTGCCAGCAGCGATAAAGAAGAAATGGGAGTCTGGGGGGAGCAGTACTTC. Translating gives CASSDKEEMGVWGEQYF.

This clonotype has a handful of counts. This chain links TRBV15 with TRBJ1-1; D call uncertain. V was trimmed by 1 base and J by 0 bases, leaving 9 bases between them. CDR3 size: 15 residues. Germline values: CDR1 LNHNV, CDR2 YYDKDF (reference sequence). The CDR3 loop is CATSRGAELNTEAFF. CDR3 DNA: TGTGCCACCAGCAGAGGGGCAGAATTGAACACTGAAGCTTTCTTT.

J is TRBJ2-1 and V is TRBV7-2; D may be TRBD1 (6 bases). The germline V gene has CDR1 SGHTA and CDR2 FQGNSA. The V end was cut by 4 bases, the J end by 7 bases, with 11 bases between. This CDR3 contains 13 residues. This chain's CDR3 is CASSWGRTNEQFF. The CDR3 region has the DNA TGTGCCAGCAGCTGGGGGCGGACTAATGAGCAGTTCTTC.

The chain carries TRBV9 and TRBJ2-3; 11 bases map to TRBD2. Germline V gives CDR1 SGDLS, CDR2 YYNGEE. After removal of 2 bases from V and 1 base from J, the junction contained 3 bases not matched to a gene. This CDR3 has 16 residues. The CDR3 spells CASSVGTSGGTDTQYF. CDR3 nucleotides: TGTGCCAGCAGCGTGGGGACTAGCGGAGGCACAGATACGCAGTATTTT.